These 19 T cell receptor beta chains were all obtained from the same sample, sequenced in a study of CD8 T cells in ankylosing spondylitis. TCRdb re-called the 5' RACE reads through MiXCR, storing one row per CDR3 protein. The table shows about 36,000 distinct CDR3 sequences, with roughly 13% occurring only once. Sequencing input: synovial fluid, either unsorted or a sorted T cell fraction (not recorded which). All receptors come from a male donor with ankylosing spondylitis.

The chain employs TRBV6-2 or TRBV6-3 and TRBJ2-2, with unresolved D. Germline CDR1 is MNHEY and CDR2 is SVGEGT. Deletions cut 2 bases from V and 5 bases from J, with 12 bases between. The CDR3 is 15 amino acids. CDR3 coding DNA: TGTGCCAGCAGTTACGGGCGTCGAGAGACCGGGGAGCTGTTTTTT. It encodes CASSYGRRETGELFF.

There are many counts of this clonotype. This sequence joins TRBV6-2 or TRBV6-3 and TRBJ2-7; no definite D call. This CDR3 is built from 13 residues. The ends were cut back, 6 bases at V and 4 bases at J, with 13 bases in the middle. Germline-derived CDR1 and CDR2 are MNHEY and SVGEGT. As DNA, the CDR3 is TGTGCCAGCAGCCTCCTCGGGTCTTACGAGCAGTACTTC. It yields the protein CASSLLGSYEQYF.

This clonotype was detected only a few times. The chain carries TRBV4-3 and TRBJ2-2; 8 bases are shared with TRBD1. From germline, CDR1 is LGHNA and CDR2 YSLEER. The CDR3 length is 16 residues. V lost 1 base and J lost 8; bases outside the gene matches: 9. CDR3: CASSQGADRGAGELFF. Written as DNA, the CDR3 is TGCGCCAGCAGCCAAGGAGCTGACAGGGGCGCGGGGGAGCTGTTTTTT.

CDR3 nucleotides: TGCAGCTCTGAGGCGGGACCGACCTACGAGCAGTACTTC. Protein: CSSEAGPTYEQYF. V gene TRBV20-1 combines with J gene TRBJ2-7; D is possibly TRBD2 (6 bases). CDR3 length: 13 residues. CDR1 DFQATT and CDR2 SNEGSKA come from the germline V gene (reference sequence).

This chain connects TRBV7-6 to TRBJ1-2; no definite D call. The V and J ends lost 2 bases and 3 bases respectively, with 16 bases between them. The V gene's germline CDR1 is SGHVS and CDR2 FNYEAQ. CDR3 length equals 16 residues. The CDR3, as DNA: TGTGCCAGCAGCTTACTATCCGCCCGGCCCCACTATGGCTACACCTTC. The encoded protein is CASSLLSARPHYGYTF.

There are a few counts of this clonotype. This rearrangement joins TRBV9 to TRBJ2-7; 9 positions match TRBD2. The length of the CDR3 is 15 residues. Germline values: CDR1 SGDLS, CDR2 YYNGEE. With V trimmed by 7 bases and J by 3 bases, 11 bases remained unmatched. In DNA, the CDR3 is TGTGCCAGCGGAGGACCGGGACTAGCCCTCTACGAGCAGTACTTC. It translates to CASGGPGLALYEQYF.

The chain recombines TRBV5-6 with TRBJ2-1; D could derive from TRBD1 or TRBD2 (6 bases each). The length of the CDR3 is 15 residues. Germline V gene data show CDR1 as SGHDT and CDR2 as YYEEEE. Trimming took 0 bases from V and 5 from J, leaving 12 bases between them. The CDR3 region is CASSLGEDRNNEQFF. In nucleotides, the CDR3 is TGTGCCAGCAGCTTGGGGGAGGACAGAAACAATGAGCAGTTCTTC.

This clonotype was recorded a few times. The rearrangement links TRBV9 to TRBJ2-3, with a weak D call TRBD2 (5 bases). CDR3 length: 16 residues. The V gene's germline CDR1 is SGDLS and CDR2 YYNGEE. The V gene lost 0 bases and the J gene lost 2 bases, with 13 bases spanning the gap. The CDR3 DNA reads TGTGCCAGCAGCGTAGGATTCGGGAAAGACACAGATACGCAGTATTTT. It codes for CASSVGFGKDTDTQYF.

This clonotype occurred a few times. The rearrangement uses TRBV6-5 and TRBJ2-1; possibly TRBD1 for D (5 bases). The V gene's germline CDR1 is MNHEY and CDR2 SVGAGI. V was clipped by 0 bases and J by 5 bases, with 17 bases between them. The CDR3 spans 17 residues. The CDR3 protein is CASSYSRGRQHNNEQFF. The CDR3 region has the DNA TGTGCCAGCAGTTACTCGCGAGGTAGACAGCACAACAATGAGCAGTTCTTC.

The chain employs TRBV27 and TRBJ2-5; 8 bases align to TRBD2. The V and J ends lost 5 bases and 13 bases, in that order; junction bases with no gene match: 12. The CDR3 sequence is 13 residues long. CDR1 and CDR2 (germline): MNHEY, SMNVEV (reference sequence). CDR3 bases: TGTGCCAGCAGTCTTCCCCCCGGGGGGGAGACGTACTTC. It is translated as CASSLPPGGETYF.

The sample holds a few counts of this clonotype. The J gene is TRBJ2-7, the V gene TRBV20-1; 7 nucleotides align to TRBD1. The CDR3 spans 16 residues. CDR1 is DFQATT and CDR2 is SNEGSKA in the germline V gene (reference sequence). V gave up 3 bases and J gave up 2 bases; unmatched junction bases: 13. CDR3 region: CSAREDTNRGPYEQYF. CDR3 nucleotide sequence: TGCAGTGCTAGGGAGGATACTAACAGGGGACCCTACGAGCAGTACTTC.

This chain's CDR3 is CASSFEGRGLVNVYNEQFF. CDR3 nucleotide sequence: TGTGCCAGCAGTTTTGAGGGGAGGGGGCTCGTTAACGTCTACAATGAGCAGTTCTTC. This chain uses TRBV27 with TRBJ2-1; perhaps D is TRBD1 or TRBD2 (7 bases each). There are 19 residues in the CDR3. Germline CDR1 MNHEY, CDR2 SMNVEV (reference sequence). V was trimmed by 3 bases and J by 3 bases, leaving 24 bases between them.

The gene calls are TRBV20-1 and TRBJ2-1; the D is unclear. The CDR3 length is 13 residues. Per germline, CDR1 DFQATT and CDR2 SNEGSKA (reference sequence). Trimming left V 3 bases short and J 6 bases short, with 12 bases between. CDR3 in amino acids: CSASKRLANEQFF. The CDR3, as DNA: TGCAGTGCTAGTAAGAGGCTTGCCAATGAGCAGTTCTTC.

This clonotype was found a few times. The CDR3 loop is CASSLQGSGANVLTF. DNA for the CDR3: TGTGCCAGCAGTTTACAAGGCTCTGGGGCCAACGTCCTGACTTTC. The chain has TRBV6-2 or TRBV6-3 and TRBJ2-6; D call uncertain. Germline values: CDR1 MNHEY, CDR2 SVGEGT. The length of the CDR3 is 15 residues. Trimming took off 4 bases at V and 0 bases at J, with 7 bases between the two ends.

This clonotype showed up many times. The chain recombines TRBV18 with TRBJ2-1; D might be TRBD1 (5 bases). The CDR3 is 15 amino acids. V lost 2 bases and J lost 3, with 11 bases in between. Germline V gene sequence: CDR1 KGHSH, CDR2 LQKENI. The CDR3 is CASSPTDSHYNEQFF. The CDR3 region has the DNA TGTGCCAGCTCACCAACTGACAGTCACTACAATGAGCAGTTCTTC.

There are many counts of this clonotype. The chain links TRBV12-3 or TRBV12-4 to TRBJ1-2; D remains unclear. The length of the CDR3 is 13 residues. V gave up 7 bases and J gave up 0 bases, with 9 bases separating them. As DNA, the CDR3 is TGTGCCAGCACGGCGCCAGCTAACTATGGCTACACCTTC. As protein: CASTAPANYGYTF.

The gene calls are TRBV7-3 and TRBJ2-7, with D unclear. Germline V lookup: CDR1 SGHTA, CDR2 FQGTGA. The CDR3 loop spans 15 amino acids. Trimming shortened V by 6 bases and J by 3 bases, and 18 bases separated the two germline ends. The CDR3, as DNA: TGTGCCAGCAGTCCACACGGCCCAAGGGACTACGAGCAGTACTTC. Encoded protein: CASSPHGPRDYEQYF.

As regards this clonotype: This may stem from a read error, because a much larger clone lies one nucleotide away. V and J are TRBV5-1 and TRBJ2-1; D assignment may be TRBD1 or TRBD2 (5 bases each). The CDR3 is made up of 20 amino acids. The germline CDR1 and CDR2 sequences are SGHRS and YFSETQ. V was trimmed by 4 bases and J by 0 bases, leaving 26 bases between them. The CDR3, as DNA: TGCGCCAGCAGCCGAGCGGCACTAGTGGGACCCCAGAGCTCCTACAATGAGCAGTTCTTC. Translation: CASSRAALVGPQSSYNEQFF. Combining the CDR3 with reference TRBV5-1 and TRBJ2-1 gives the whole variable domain KAGVTQTPRYLIKTRGQQVTLSCSPISGHRSVSWYQQTPGQGLQFLFEYFSETQRNKGNFPGRFSGRQFSNSRSEMNVSTLELGDSALYLCASSRAALVGPQSSYNEQFFGPGTRLTVL.

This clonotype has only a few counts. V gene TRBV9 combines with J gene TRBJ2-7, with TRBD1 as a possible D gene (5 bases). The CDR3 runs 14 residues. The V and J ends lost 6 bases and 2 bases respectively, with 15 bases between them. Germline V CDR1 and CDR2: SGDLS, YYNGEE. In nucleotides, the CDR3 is TGTGCCAGCACAGGGAACGAAAACCCCTACGAGCAGTACTTC. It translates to CASTGNENPYEQYF. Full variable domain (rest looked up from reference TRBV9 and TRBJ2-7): DSGVTQTPKHLITATGQRVTLRCSPRSGDLSVYWYQQSLDQGLQFLIQYYNGEERAKGNILERFSAQQFPDLHSELNLSSLELGDSALYFCASTGNENPYEQYFGPGTRLTVT.